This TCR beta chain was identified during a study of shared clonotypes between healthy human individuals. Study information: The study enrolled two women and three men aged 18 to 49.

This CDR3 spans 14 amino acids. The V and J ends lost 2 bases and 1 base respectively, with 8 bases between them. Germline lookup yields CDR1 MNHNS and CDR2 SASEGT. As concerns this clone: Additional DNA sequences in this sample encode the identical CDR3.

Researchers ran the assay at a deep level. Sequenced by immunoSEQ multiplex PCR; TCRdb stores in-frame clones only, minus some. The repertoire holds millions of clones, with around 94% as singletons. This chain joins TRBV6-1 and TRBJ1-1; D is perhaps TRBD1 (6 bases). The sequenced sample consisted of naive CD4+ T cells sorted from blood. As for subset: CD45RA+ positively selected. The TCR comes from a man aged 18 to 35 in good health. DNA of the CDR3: TGTGCCAGCAGTGAACGAGGGGGGAACACTGAAGCTTTCTTT. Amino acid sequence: CASSERGGNTEAFF.